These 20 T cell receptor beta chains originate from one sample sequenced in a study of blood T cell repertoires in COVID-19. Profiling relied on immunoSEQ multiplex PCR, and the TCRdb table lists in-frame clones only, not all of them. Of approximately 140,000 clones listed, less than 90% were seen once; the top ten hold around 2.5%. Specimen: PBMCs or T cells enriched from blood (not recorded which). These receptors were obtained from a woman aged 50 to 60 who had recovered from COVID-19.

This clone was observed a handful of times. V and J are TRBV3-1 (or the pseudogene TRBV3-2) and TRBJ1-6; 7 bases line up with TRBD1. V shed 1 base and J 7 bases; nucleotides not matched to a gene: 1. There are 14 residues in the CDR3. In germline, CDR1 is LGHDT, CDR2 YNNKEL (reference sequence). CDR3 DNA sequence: TGTGCCAGCAGCCAAGCAGGGGGGAATTCACCCCTCCACTTT. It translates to CASSQAGGNSPLHF.

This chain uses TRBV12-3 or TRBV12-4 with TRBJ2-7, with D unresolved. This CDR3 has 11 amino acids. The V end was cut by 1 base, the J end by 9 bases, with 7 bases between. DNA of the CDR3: TGTGCCAGCAGTTTAGGAGAAGTGCAGTACTTC. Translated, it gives CASSLGEVQYF.

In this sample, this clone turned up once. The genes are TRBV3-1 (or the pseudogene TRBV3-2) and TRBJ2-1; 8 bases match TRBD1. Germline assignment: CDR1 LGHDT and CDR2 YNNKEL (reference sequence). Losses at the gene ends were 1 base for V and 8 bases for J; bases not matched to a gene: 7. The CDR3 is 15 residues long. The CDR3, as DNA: TGTGCCAGCAGCCAAGGGACAGGGATTAAAGATGAGCAGTTCTTC. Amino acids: CASSQGTGIKDEQFF.

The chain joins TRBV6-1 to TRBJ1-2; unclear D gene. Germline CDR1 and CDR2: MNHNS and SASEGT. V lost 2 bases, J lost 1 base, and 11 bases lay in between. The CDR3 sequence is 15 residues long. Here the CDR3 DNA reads TGTGCCAGCAGTGAACGGGCCCGGGATAACTATGGCTACACCTTC. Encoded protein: CASSERARDNYGYTF.

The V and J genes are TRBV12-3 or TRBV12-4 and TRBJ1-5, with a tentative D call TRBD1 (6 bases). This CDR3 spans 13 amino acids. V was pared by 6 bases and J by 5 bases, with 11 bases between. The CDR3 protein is CASSWDTDQPQHF. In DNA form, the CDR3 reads TGTGCCAGCAGCTGGGACACGGATCAGCCCCAGCATTTT.

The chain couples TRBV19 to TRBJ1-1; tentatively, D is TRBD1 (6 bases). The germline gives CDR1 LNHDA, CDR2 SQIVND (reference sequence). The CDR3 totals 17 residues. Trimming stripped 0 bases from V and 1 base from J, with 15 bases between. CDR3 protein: CASSIDSRGQRNTEAFF. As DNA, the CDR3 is TGTGCCAGTAGTATAGATTCACGCGGACAGAGGAACACTGAAGCTTTCTTT.

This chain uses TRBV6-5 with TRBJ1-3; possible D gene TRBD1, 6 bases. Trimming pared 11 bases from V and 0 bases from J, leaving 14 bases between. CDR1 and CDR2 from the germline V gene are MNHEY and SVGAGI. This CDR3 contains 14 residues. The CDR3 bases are TGTGCCGCAGAAACAGGGAACTCTGGAAACACCATATATTTT. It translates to CAAETGNSGNTIYF.

CDR3 protein: CASSFQQGLGYTF. The CDR3 coding sequence is TGTGCCAGCAGCTTCCAACAGGGTCTTGGCTACACCTTC. The V gene is TRBV7-2, the J gene TRBJ1-2; D perhaps matches TRBD1 (6 bases). The V end lost 3 bases, the J end lost 7 bases, and 12 bases lay between the germline ends. From germline, CDR1 is SGHTA and CDR2 FQGNSA. The CDR3 has 13 amino acids.

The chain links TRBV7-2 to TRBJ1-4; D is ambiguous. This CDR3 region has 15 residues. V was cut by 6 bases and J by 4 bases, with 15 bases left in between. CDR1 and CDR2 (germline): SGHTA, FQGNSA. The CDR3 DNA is TGTGCCAGCAGTCCCTACCTCGGTGGTAATGAAAAACTGTTTTTT. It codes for CASSPYLGGNEKLFF.

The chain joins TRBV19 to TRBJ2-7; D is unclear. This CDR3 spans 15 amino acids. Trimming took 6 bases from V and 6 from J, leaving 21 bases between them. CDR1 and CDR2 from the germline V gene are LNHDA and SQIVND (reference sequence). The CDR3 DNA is TGTGCCAGTAGCGAACTTAGTGCAGCGTCGTCCGAGCAGTACTTC. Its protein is CASSELSAASSEQYF.

The DNA of the CDR3 is TGTGCCAGCAGCTCCCTGCTAGCGGGGGGCAGTGAGCAGTTCTTC. Protein sequence: CASSSLLAGGSEQFF. The chain links TRBV7-2 to TRBJ2-1, with TRBD2 identical over 11 bases. The V segment lost 4 bases and the J segment 9 bases; nucleotides outside the gene matches: 8. The CDR3 consists of 15 residues. Germline V gives CDR1 SGHTA, CDR2 FQGNSA.

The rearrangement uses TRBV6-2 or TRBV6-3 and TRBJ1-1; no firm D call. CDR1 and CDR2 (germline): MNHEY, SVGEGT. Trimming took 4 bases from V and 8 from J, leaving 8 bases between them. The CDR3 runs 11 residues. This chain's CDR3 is CASSLGGEAFF. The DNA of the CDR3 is TGTGCCAGCAGTTTAGGCGGGGAAGCTTTCTTT.

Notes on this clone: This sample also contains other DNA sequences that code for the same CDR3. The CDR3 here is CASSLEGGGYTF. CDR3 DNA: TGCGCCAGCAGCTTGGAGGGAGGCGGCTACACCTTC. The chain is built from TRBV5-1 and TRBJ1-2; D gene ambiguous. CDR3 length equals 12 residues. The germline CDR1 and CDR2 sequences are SGHRS and YFSETQ. The V gene lost 0 bases and the J gene lost 8 bases, with 8 bases spanning the gap.

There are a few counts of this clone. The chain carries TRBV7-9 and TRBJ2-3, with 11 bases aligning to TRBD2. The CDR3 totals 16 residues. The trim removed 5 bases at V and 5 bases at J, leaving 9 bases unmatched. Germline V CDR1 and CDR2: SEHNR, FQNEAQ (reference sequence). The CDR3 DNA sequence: TGTGCCAGCAGCCTAGTGCTAGCGGGGGGTAAAGATACGCAGTATTTT. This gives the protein CASSLVLAGGKDTQYF.

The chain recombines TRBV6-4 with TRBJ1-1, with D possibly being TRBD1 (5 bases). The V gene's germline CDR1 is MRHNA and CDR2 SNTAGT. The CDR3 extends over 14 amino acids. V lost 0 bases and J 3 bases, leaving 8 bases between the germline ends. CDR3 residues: CASSDSGTDTEAFF. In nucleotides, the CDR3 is TGTGCCAGCAGTGACTCGGGGACTGACACTGAAGCTTTCTTT.

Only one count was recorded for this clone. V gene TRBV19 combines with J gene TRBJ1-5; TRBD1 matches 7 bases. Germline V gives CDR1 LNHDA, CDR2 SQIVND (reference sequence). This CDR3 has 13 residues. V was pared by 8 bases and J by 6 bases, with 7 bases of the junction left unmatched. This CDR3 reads CASVIAGGQPQHF. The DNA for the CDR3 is TGTGCCAGTGTCATAGCAGGGGGTCAGCCCCAGCATTTT.

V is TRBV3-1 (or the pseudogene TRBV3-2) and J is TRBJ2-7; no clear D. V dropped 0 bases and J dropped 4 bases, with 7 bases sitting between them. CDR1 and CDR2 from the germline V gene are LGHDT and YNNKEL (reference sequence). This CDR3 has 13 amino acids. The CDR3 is CASSQDSRYEQYF. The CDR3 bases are TGTGCCAGCAGCCAAGATAGTCGTTACGAGCAGTACTTC.

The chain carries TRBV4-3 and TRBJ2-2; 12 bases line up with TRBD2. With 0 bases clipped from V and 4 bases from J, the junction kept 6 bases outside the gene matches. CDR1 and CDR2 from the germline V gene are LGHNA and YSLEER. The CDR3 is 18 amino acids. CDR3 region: CASSQDRLAGELTGELFF. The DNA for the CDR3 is TGCGCCAGCAGCCAAGACCGACTAGCGGGGGAGCTCACCGGGGAGCTGTTTTTT.

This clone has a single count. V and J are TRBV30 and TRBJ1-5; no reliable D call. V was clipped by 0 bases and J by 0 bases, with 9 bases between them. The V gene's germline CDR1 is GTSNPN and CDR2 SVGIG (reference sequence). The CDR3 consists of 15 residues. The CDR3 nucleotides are TGTGCCTGGAGTGTTGGGCCCCTTAGCAATCAGCCCCAGCATTTT. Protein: CAWSVGPLSNQPQHF. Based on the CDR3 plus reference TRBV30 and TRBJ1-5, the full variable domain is SQTIHQWPATLVQPVGSPLSLECTVEGTSNPNLYWYRQAAGRGLQLLFYSVGIGQISSEVPQNLSASRPQDRQFILSSKKLLLSDSGFYLCAWSVGPLSNQPQHFGDGTRLSIL.

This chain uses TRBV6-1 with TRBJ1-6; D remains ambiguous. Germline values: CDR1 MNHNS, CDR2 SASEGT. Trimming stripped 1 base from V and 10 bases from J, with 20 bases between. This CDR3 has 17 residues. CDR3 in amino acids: CASSEGVVSGIRSPLHF. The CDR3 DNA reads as TGTGCCAGCAGTGAAGGTGTTGTATCGGGTATTAGGTCACCCCTCCACTTT.